This T cell receptor (beta chain) is drawn from a study of shared clonotypes between healthy human individuals. Between the trimmed V and J ends, which lost 4 bases and 1 base, there was a span of 15 bases. This CDR3 region has 15 residues. Germline V gene sequence: CDR1 SGHRS, CDR2 YFSETQ. Each replicate PCR on the sorted subsets used about 220 ng DNA (approximately 33,000 T cell genomes). Data came from immunoSEQ multiplex PCR; TCRdb stores just in-frame clones and leaves some out. The sample lists about 1.5 million clones, roughly 96% occurring once. The chain recombines TRBV5-1 with TRBJ2-7; D may correspond to TRBD1 or TRBD2 (5 bases each). The receptor was isolated from a man aged 30 to 45 in good health. Sequencing was performed on naive CD4+ T cells sorted from blood. Subset noted: CD45RA+ positively selected. The CDR3 region is CASSPPGTLSYEQYF. The CDR3 nucleotides are TGCGCCAGCAGCCCTCCCGGGACCTTGTCCTACGAGCAGTACTTC. The full variable domain, its missing parts supplied by reference TRBV5-1 and TRBJ2-7, is KAGVTQTPRYLIKTRGQQVTLSCSPISGHRSVSWYQQTPGQGLQFLFEYFSETQRNKGNFPGRFSGRQFSNSRSEMNVSTLELGDSALYLCASSPPGTLSYEQYFGPGTRLTVT.